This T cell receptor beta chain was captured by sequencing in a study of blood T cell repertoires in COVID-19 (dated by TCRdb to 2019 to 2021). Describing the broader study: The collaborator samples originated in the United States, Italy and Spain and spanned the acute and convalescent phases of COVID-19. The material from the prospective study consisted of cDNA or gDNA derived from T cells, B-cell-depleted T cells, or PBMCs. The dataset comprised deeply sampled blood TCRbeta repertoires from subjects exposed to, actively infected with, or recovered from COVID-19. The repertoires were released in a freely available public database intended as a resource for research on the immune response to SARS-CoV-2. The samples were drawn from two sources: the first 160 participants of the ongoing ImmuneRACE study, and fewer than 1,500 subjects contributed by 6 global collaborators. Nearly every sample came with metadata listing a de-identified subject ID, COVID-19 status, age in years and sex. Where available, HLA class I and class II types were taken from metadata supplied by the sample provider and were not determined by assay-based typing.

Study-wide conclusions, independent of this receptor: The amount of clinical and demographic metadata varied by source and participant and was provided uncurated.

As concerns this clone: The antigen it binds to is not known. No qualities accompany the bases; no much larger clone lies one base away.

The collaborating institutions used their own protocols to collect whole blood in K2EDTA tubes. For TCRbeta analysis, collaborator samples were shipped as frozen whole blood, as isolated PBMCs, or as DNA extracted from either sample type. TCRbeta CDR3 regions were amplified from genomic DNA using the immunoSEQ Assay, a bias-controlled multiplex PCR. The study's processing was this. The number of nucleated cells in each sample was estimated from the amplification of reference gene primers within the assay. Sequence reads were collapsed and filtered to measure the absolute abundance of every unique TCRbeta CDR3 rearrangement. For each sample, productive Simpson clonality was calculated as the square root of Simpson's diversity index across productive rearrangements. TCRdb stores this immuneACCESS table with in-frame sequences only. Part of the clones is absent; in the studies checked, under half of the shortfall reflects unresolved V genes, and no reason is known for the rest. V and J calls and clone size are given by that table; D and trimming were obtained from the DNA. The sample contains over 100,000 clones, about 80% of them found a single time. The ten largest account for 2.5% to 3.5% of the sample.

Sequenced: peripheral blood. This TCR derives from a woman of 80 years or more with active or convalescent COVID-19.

For the CDR3, the sequence is CASSTKTDTEAFF. The nucleotide sequence is TGTGCCAGTAGTACAAAGACAGACACTGAAGCTTTCTTT. Here the chain combines TRBV19 and TRBJ1-1; D gene: possibly TRBD1, on 5 matching bases. The CDR3 contains 13 residues, cysteine and phenylalanine counted. Just CDR3 DNA is preserved here, 39 bases in frame from base 1. The trim is 4 bases for V and 3 bases for J, with a gap of 9 bases between the germline ends. CDR1 is given as LNHDA and CDR2 as SQIVND, both from the germline V gene (reference sequence).